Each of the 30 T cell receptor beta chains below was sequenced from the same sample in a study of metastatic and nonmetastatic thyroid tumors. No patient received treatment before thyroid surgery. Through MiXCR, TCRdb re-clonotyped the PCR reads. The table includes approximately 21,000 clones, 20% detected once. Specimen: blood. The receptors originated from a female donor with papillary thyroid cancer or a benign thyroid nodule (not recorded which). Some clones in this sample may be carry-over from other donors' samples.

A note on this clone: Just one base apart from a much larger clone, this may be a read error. The CDR3 DNA reads TGTGCCATCACCCTTGGACAGGAAAATGGCTACACCTTC. As protein: CAITLGQENGYTF. The rearrangement joins TRBV10-3 to TRBJ1-2, with 7 bases identical to TRBD1. Germline values: CDR1 ENHRY, CDR2 SYGVKD. This CDR3 comprises 13 residues. The V and J ends lost 7 bases and 6 bases, in that order; junction bases with no gene match: 8.

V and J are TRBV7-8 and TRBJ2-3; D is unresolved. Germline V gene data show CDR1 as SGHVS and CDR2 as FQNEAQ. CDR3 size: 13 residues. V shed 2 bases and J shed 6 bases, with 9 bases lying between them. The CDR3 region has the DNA TGTGCCAGCAGCTTATCAGCGTTGGATACGCAGTATTTT. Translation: CASSLSALDTQYF.

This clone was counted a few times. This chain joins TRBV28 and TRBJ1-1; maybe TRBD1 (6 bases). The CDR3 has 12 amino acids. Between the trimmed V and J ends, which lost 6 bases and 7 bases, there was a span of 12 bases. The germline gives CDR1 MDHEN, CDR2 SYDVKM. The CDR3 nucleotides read TGTGCCAGCAGGATCGACAGGTTTGAAGCTTTCTTT. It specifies CASRIDRFEAFF.

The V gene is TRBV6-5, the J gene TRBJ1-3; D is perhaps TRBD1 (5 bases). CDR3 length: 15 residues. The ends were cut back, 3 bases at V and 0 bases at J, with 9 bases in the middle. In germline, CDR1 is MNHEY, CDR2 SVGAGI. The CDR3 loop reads CASSYEGISGNTIYF. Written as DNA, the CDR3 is TGTGCCAGCAGTTATGAGGGGATCTCTGGAAACACCATATATTTT.

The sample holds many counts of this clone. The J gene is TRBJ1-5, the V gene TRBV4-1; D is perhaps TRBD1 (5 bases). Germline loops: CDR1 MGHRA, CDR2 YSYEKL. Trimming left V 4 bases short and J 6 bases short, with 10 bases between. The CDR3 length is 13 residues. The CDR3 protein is CASSPAGSQPQHF. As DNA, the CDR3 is TGCGCCAGCAGCCCGGCAGGGAGTCAGCCCCAGCATTTT.

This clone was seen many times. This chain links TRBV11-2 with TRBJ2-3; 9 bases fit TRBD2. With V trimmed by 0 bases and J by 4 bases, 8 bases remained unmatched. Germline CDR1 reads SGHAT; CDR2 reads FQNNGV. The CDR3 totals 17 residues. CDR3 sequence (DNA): TGTGCCAGCAGCTTAGAACTACTAGCGGGTTTCGCAGATACGCAGTATTTT. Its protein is CASSLELLAGFADTQYF. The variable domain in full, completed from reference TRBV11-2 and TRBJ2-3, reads EAGVAQSPRYKIIEKRQSVAFWCNPISGHATLYWYQQILGQGPKLLIQFQNNGVVDDSQLPKDRFSAERLKGVDSTLKIQPAKLEDSAVYLCASSLELLAGFADTQYFGPGTRLTVL.

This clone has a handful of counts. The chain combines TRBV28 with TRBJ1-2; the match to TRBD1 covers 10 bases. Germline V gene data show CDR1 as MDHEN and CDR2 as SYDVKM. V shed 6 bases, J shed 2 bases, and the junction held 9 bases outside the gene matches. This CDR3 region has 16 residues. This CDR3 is CASSSGTGVTNYGYTF. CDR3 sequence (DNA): TGTGCCAGCAGCTCCGGGACAGGGGTTACCAACTATGGCTACACCTTC.

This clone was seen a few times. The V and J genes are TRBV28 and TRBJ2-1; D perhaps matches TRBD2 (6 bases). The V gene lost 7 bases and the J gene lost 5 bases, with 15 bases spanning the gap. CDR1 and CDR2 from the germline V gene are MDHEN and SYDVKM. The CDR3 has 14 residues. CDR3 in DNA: TGTGCCAGCACCGGGGGTAGGGGTAACAATGAGCAGTTCTTC. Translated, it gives CASTGGRGNNEQFF.

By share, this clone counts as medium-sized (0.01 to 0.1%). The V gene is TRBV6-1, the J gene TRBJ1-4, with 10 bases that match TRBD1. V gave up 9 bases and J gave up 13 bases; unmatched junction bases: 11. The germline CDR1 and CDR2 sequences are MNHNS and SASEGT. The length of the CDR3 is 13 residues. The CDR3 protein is CASKTGGQSGLFF. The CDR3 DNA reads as TGTGCCAGTAAGACAGGGGGCCAATCAGGACTGTTTTTT.

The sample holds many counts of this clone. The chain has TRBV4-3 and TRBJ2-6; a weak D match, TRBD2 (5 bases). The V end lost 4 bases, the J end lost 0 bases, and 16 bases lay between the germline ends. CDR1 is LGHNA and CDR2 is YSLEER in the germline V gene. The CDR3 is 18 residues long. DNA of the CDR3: TGCGCCAGCAGCCTCGGACGGGAAGGCCACTCTGGGGCCAACGTCCTGACTTTC. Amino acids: CASSLGREGHSGANVLTF.

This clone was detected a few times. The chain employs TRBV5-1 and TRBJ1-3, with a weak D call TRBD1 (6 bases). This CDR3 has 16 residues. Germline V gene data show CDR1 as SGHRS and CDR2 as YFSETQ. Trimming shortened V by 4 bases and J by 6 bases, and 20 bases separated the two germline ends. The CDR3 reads CASSRWGTGTANTIYF. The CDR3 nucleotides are TGCGCCAGCAGCCGGTGGGGTACAGGGACGGCAAACACCATATATTTT. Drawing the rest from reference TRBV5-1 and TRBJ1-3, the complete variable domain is KAGVTQTPRYLIKTRGQQVTLSCSPISGHRSVSWYQQTPGQGLQFLFEYFSETQRNKGNFPGRFSGRQFSNSRSEMNVSTLELGDSALYLCASSRWGTGTANTIYFGEGSWLTVV.

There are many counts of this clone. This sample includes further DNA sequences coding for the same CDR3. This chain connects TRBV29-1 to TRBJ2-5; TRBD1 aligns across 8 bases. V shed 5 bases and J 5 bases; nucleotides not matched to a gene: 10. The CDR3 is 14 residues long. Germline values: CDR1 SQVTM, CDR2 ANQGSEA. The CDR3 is CSVLDRVSRETQYF. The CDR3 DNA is TGCAGCGTTCTGGACAGGGTGTCCCGGGAGACCCAGTACTTC. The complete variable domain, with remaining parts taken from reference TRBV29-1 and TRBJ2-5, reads SAVISQKPSRDICQRGTSLTIQCQVDSQVTMMFWYRQQPGQSLTLIATANQGSEATYESGFVIDKFPISRPNLTFSTLTVSNMSPEDSSIYLCSVLDRVSRETQYFGPGTRLLVL.

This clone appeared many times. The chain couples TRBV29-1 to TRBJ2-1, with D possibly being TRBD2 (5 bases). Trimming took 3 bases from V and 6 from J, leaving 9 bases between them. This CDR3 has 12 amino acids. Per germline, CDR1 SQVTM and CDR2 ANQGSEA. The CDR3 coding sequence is TGCAGCGTTGATTTAGCGAGCAATGAGCAGTTCTTC. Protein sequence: CSVDLASNEQFF.

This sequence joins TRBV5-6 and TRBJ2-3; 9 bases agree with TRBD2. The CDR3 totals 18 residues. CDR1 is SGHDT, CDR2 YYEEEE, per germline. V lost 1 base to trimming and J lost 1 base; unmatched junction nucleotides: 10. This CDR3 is CASSLRQGGRGGTDTQYF. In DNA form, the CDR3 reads TGTGCCAGCAGCTTGAGGCAGGGCGGGAGGGGTGGCACAGATACGCAGTATTTT.

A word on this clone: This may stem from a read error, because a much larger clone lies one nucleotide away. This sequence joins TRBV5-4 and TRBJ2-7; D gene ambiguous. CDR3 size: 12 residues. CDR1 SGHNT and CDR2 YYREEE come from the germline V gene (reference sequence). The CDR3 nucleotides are TGTGCCAGCAGCTTGGTTGGCAACGATCAGTACTTC. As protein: CASSLVGNDQYF.

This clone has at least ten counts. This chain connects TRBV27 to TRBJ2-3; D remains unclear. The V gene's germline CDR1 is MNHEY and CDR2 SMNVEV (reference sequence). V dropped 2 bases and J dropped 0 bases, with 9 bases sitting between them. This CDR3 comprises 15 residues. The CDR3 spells CASSLGTPSTDTQYF. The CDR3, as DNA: TGTGCCAGCAGTTTAGGTACCCCTAGCACAGATACGCAGTATTTT.

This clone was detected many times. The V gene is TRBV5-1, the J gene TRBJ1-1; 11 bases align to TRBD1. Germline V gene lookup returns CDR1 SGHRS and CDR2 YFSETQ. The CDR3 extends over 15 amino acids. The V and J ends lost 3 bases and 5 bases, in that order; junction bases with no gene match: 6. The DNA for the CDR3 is TGCGCCAGCAGCTATGGTGGGACAGGGGGGACTGAAGCTTTCTTT. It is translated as CASSYGGTGGTEAFF.

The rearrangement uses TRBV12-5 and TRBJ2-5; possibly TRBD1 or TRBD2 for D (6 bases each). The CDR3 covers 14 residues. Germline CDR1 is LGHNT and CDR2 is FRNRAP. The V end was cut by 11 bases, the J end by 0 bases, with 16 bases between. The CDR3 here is CAGLGGRDQETQYF. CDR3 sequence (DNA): TGTGCTGGGCTCGGGGGCCGTGACCAAGAGACCCAGTACTTC.

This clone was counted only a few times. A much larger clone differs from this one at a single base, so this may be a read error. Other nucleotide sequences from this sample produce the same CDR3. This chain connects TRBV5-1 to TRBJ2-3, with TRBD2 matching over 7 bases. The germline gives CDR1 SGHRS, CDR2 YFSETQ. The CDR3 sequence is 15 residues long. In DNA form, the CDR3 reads TGCGCCAGCAGCTCACTAGCGAGTGGGGCAGATACGCAGTACTTT. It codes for CASSSLASGADTQYF.

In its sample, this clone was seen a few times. The CDR3, as DNA: TGTGCCAGCAGTTGGGGAGGGATACCCCTCCACTTT. This codes for CASSWGGIPLHF. This chain uses TRBV6-9 with TRBJ1-6; D remains ambiguous. Germline CDR1 is MNHGY and CDR2 is SVAAGI. The CDR3 consists of 12 residues. Trimming removed 4 bases at V and 12 bases at J, with 10 bases between.

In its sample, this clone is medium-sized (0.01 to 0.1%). CDR3 nucleotide sequence: TGTGCCAGCACTTTTTCCGGTAATCAGCCCCAGCATTTT. It yields the protein CASTFSGNQPQHF. This sequence joins TRBV28 and TRBJ1-5; D is ambiguous. Germline loops: CDR1 MDHEN, CDR2 SYDVKM. The CDR3 spans 13 residues. Trimming cost V 7 bases and J 4 bases, with 11 bases left between them.

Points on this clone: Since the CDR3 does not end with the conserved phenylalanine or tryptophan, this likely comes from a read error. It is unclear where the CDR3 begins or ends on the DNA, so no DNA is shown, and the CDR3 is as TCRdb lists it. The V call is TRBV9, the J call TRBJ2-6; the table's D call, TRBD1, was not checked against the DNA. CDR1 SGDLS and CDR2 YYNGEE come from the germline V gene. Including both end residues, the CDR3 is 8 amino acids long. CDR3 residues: CASSVVAQ.

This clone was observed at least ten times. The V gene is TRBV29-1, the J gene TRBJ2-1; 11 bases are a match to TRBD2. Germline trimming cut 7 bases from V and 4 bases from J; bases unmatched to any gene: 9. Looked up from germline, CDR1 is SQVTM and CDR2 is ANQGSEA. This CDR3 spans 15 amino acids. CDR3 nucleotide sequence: TGCAGCGCGGATTCGGGACTAGCGGATTACAATGAGCAGTTCTTC. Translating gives CSADSGLADYNEQFF.

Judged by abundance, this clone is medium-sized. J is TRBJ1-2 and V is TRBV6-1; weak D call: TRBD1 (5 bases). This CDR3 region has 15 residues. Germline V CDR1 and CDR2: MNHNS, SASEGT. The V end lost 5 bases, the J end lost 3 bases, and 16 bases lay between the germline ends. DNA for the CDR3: TGTGCCAGCAGTATCTGGACGGGAGGGGACTATGGCTACACCTTC. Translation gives CASSIWTGGDYGYTF.

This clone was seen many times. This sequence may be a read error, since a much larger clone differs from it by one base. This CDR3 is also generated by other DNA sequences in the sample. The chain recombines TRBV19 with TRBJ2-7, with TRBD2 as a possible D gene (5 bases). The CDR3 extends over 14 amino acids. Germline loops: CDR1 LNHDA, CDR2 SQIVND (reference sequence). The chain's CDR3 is CASSMGMGSDEQYF. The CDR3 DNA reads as TGCGCCAGTAGTATGGGAATGGGGAGCGACGAGCAGTACTTC. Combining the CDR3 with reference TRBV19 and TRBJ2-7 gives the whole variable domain DGGITQSPKYLFRKEGQNVTLSCEQNLNHDAMYWYRQDPGQGLRLIYYSQIVNDFQKGDIAEGYSVSREKKESFPLTVTSAQKNPTAFYLCASSMGMGSDEQYFGPGTRLTVT.

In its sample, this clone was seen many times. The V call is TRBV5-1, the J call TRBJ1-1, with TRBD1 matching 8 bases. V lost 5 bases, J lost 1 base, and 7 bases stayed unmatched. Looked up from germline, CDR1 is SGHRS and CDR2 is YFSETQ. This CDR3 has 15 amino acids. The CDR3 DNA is TGCGCCAGCAGTTTTTCAGACAGGGGGAACACTGAAGCTTTCTTT. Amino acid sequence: CASSFSDRGNTEAFF.

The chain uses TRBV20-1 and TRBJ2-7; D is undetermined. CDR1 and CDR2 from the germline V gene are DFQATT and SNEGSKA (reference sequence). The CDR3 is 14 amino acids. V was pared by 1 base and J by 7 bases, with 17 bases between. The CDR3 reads CSARGGAVLGEQYF. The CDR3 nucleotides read TGCAGTGCTAGAGGCGGTGCTGTTTTGGGGGAGCAGTACTTC.

CDR3 protein: CASGAGTHYEQYF. CDR3 in DNA: TGTGCCAGCGGCGCCGGGACCCACTACGAGCAGTACTTC. The chain employs TRBV27 and TRBJ2-7; the D call may be TRBD1 or TRBD2 (5 bases each). Trimming left V 8 bases short and J 3 bases short, with 14 bases between. Per germline, CDR1 MNHEY and CDR2 SMNVEV (reference sequence). The CDR3 extends over 13 amino acids.

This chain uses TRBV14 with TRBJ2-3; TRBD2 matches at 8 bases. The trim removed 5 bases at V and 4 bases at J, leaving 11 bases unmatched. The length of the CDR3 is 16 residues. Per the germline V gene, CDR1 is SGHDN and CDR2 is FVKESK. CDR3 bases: TGTGCCAGCAGCGAGGTGGCGGGAGGAGGGGCAGATACGCAGTATTTT. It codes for CASSEVAGGGADTQYF.

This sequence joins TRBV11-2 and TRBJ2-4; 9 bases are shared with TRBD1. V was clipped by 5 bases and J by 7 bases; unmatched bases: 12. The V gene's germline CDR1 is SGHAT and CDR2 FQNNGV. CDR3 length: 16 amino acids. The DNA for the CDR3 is TGTGCCAGCAGCCCCATAATACAGGGGGCTCGGAACATTCAGTACTTC. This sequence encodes CASSPIIQGARNIQYF.